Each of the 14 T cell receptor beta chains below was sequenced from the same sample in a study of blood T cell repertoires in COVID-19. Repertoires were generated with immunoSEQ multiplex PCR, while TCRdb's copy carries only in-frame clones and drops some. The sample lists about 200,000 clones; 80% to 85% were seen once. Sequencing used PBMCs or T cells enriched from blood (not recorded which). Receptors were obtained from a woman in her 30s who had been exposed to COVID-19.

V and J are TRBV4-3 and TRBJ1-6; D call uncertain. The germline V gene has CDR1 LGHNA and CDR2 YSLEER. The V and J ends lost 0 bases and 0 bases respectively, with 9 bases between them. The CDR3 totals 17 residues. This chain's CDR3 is CASSQDLVSSYNSPLHF. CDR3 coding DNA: TGCGCCAGCAGCCAAGATCTGGTGAGCTCCTATAATTCACCCCTCCACTTT.

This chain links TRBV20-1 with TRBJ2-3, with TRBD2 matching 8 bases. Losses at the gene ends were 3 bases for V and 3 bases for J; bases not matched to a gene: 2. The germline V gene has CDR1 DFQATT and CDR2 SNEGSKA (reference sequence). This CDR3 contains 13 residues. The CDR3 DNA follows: TGCAGTGCTAGTGGCGGGGGGACAGATACGCAGTATTTT. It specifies CSASGGGTDTQYF.

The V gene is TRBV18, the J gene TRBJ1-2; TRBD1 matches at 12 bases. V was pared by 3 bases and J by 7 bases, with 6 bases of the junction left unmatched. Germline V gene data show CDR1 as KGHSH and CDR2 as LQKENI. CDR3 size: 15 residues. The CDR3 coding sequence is TGTGCCAGCTCACCCAAGGGACAGGGGGCAACTGGCTACACCTTC. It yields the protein CASSPKGQGATGYTF.

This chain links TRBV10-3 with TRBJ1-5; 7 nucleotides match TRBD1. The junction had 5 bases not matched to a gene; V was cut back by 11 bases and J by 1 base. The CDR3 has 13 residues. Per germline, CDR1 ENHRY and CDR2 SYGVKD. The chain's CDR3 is CAASGGSNQPQHF. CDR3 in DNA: TGTGCCGCCTCAGGGGGAAGCAATCAGCCCCAGCATTTT.

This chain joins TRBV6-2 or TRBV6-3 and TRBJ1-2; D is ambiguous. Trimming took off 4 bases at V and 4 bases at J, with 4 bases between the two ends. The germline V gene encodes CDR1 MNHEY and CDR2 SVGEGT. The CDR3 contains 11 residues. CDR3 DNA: TGTGCCAGCAGTTCCATCTATGGCTACACCTTC. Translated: CASSSIYGYTF.

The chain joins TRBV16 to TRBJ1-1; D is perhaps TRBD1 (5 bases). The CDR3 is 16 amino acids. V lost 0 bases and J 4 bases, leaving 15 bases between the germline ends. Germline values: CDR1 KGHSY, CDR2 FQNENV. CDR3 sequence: CASSQSGGDPSTEAFF. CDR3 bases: TGTGCCAGCAGCCAATCGGGGGGGGACCCCAGCACTGAAGCTTTCTTT.

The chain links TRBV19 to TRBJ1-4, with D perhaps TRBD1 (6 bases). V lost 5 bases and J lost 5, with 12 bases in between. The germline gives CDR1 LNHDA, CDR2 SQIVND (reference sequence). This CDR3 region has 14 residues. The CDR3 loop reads CASSSGGGNEKLFF. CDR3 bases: TGTGCCAGTAGTTCTGGGGGGGGCAATGAAAAACTGTTTTTT. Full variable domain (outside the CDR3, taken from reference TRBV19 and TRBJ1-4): DGGITQSPKYLFRKEGQNVTLSCEQNLNHDAMYWYRQDPGQGLRLIYYSQIVNDFQKGDIAEGYSVSREKKESFPLTVTSAQKNPTAFYLCASSSGGGNEKLFFGSGTQLSVL.

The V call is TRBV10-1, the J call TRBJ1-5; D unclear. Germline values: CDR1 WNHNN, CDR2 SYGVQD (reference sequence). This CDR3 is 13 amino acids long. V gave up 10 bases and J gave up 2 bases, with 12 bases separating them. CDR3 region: CAINNPGNQPQHF. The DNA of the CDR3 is TGCGCCATCAATAACCCGGGCAATCAGCCCCAGCATTTT.

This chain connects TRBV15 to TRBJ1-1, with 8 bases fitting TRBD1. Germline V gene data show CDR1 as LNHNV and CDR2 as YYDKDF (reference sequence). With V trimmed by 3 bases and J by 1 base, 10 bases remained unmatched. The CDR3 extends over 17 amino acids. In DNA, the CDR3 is TGTGCCACCAGCAGGGGTCGATCCGGGACAGGGAACACTGAAGCTTTCTTT. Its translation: CATSRGRSGTGNTEAFF.

The CDR3 sequence: CASSYSGAKTQYF. The CDR3 DNA is TGTGCCAGCAGTTACTCGGGGGCGAAGACCCAGTACTTC. The V and J genes are TRBV6-5 and TRBJ2-5, with TRBD1 as a possible D gene (6 bases). Germline CDR1 reads MNHEY; CDR2 reads SVGAGI. The CDR3 runs to 13 residues. V was pared by 0 bases and J by 6 bases, with 8 bases between.

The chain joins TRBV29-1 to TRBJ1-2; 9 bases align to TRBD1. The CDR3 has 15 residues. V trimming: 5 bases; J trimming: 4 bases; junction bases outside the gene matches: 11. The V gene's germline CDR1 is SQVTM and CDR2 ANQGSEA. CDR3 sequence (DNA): TGCAGCGTTTTGCCAAACAGGGGGCGCACCTATGGCTACACCTTC. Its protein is CSVLPNRGRTYGYTF. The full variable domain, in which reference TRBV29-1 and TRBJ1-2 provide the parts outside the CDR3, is SAVISQKPSRDICQRGTSLTIQCQVDSQVTMMFWYRQQPGQSLTLIATANQGSEATYESGFVIDKFPISRPNLTFSTLTVSNMSPEDSSIYLCSVLPNRGRTYGYTFGSGTRLTVV.

Written as DNA, the CDR3 is TGCAGCGTTCGGACAGGGGGCGCTTTGTATGGCTACACCTTC. This sequence encodes CSVRTGGALYGYTF. V and J are TRBV29-1 and TRBJ1-2; TRBD1 aligns across 11 bases. CDR1 is SQVTM, CDR2 ANQGSEA, per germline. The CDR3 totals 14 residues. V gave up 5 bases and J gave up 5 bases; unmatched junction bases: 7.

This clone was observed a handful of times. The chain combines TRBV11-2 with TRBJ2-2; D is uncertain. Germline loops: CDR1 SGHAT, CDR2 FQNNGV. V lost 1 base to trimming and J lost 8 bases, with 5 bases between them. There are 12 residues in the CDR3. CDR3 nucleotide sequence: TGTGCCAGCAGCTTAGCGAGTGGGGAGCTGTTTTTT. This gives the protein CASSLASGELFF. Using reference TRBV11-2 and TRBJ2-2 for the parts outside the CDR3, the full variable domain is EAGVAQSPRYKIIEKRQSVAFWCNPISGHATLYWYQQILGQGPKLLIQFQNNGVVDDSQLPKDRFSAERLKGVDSTLKIQPAKLEDSAVYLCASSLASGELFFGEGSRLTVL.

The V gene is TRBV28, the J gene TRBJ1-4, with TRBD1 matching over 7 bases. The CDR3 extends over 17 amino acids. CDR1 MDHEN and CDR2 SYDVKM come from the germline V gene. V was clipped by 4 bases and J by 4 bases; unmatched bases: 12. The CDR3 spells CASSSGRQGSYNEKLFF. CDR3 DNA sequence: TGTGCCAGCAGTTCAGGCAGACAGGGCTCCTATAATGAAAAACTGTTTTTT.